This is a list of T cell receptor beta chains from one sample in a study of T cell responses to AZD1222 COVID-19 vaccine. Libraries were prepared by immunoSEQ multiplex PCR; TCRdb keeps only in-frame clonotypes and omits some of them. The data contain around 150,000 clones, roughly 94% of them seen just once; the ten biggest clones take up approximately 0.6%. The source was peripheral blood, collected on day 0 of AZD1222 vaccination. These receptors came from an adult in good health. CDR3s include the opening cysteine and the closing phenylalanine or tryptophan. D genes are given only for firm matches. Clone sizes are given selectively: once, few, many, or a class where the clone is expanded.

J gene	CDR3 length	D gene	clone size	V gene	CDR3 DNA	CDR3 protein
TRBJ1-1	14	TRBD1	.	TRBV5-4	TGTGCCAGCAGTCCCGGGACAGGAGGGACTGAAGCTTTCTTT	CASSPGTGGTEAFF
TRBJ1-5	15	.	.	TRBV7-9	TGTGCCAGCTCCAGCGGGGGGCTGGTCAATCAGCCCCAGCATTTT	CASSSGGLVNQPQHF
TRBJ2-1	19	.	.	TRBV23-1	TGCGCCAGCAGCCCACCCGTCCCCTATATAGCGGTCGGGAGCAATGAGCAGTTCTTC	CASSPPVPYIAVGSNEQFF
TRBJ2-7	17	TRBD2	.	TRBV10-3	TGTGCCATCAGTGTCCCGACTAGCGGGACGCCCGCCTACGAGCAGTACTTC	CAISVPTSGTPAYEQYF
TRBJ1-1	15	TRBD1	.	TRBV4-1	TGCGCCAGCAGCCAGGCCGACAGGGATGTGACTGAAGCTTTCTTT	CASSQADRDVTEAFF
TRBJ1-1	12	.	once	TRBV29-1	TGCAGCGTGTCATCCACGAACACTGAAGCTTTCTTT	CSVSSTNTEAFF
TRBJ1-6	15	.	once	TRBV6-5	TGTGCCAGCAGTTACGAGGGGAATAATAATTCACCCCTCCACTTT	CASSYEGNNNSPLHF
TRBJ2-2	14	.	.	TRBV2	TGTGCCAGCAGTGGGACTTTGGGGACCGGGGAGCTGTTTTTT	CASSGTLGTGELFF
TRBJ2-3	15	.	many	TRBV4-1	TGCGCCAGCAGCCATCCGACCAAAGGAGTGGGTACGCAGTATTTT	CASSHPTKGVGTQYF
TRBJ1-4	14	.	.	TRBV6-5	TGTGCCAGCCTCGACAGGACTGAGTATGAAAAACTGTTTTTT	CASLDRTEYEKLFF
TRBJ2-5	15	.	.	TRBV5-1	TGCGCCAGCAGTCAAGGAGGCGGGATGAGGGAGACCCAGTACTTC	CASSQGGGMRETQYF
TRBJ1-2	16	TRBD1	once	TRBV7-8	TGTGCCAGCAGCCTCCACCAATTCGACAGGGCTGATGGCTACACCTTC	CASSLHQFDRADGYTF
TRBJ1-5	15	.	few	TRBV4-2	TGTGCCAGCAGCCAAGAGGGCGGGGACAATCAGCCCCAGCATTTT	CASSQEGGDNQPQHF
TRBJ2-2	16	.	.	TRBV10-3	TGTGCCATCAGTGAAAGTGGCCACACCAACACCGGGGAGCTGTTTTTT	CAISESGHTNTGELFF
TRBJ1-2	15	TRBD1	.	TRBV7-9	TGTGCCAGCAGCCTCCCCGGGACAGGGACTGTGGGCTACACCTTC	CASSLPGTGTVGYTF
TRBJ2-6	13	.	.	TRBV9	TGTGCCAGCAGCGTCGCTGGGGCCAACGTCCTGACTTTC	CASSVAGANVLTF
TRBJ1-3	16	.	.	TRBV24-1	TGTGCCACCAGTGAAGCTCTAGGGGGCTCTGGAAACACCATATATTTT	CATSEALGGSGNTIYF
TRBJ2-2	14	.	.	TRBV19	TGTGCCAGCGAAGAGGCTGGAGACACCGGGGAGCTGTTTTTT	CASEEAGDTGELFF
TRBJ2-3	16	TRBD1	.	TRBV28	TGTGCCAGCAGTTTATGGGGGACAGGGGATGCAGATACGCAGTATTTT	CASSLWGTGDADTQYF
TRBJ1-3	13	.	once	TRBV10-2	TGCGCCAGCAAAGCCAGCTCTGGAAACACCATATATTTT	CASKASSGNTIYF
TRBJ1-2	12	TRBD1	.	TRBV6-5	TGTGCCAGTGGAATGACAGGGGGCGGCTACACCTTC	CASGMTGGGYTF
TRBJ2-7	12	.	.	TRBV28	TGTGCCAGCAAGGGGGAGTGGGGCGAGCAGTACTTC	CASKGEWGEQYF
TRBJ2-5	13	.	.	TRBV7-9	TGTGCCAGCAGCTTTGACTCCAGAGAGACCCAGTACTTC	CASSFDSRETQYF
TRBJ2-2	15	TRBD2	few	TRBV5-1	TGCGCCAGCAGCTTACTAGCGGGAGGGACCGGGGAGCTGTTTTTT	CASSLLAGGTGELFF
TRBJ2-7	13	.	.	TRBV2	TGTGCCAGCAGTGAGCACAGATTTAACGAGCAGTACTTC	CASSEHRFNEQYF
TRBJ1-1	15	.	.	TRBV18	TGTGCCAGCTCACCGGAGCAGGGGATGAACACTGAAGCTTTCTTT	CASSPEQGMNTEAFF
TRBJ2-1	15	.	.	TRBV5-1	TGCGCCAGCAGCTTGGTACAAAAGAGGGGGAATGAGCAGTTCTTC	CASSLVQKRGNEQFF
TRBJ2-3	14	.	.	TRBV9	TGTGCCAGCAGCGTAGACTTTCTCACAGATACGCAGTATTTT	CASSVDFLTDTQYF
TRBJ2-1	14	TRBD2	.	TRBV24-1	TGTGCCACCACGGCGGGAGGGCCAGGTAATGAGCAGTTCTTC	CATTAGGPGNEQFF
TRBJ1-4	13	.	.	TRBV28	TGTGCCAGCAGGTGGGGGGTTGATGAAAAACTGTTTTTT	CASRWGVDEKLFF
TRBJ2-7	12	.	.	TRBV10-1	TGCGCCAGCAGTCCTAGCTCCTACGAGCAGTACTTC	CASSPSSYEQYF
TRBJ2-1	15	.	once	TRBV28	TGTGCCAGCAGTTTCAACAGGGTGGAGTCGTCTGAGCAGTTCTTC	CASSFNRVESSEQFF
TRBJ2-7	14	.	.	TRBV6-6	TGTGCCAGCAGTTACTCTAGCGGACTCTACGAGCAGTACTTC	CASSYSSGLYEQYF
TRBJ2-3	10	.	.	TRBV25-1	TGTGCCAGCAGAGCAGATACGCAGTATTTT	CASRADTQYF
TRBJ2-1	14	.	.	TRBV3-1/TRBV3-2	TGTGCCAGCAGCTGGTCTTCCGTTCACAATGAGCAGTTCTTC	CASSWSSVHNEQFF
TRBJ2-6	21	TRBD1	.	TRBV30	TGTGCCTGGAGTCCGACCGTTCGTTGGACAGGGGGTTACTCTGGGGCCAACGTCCTGACTTTC	CAWSPTVRWTGGYSGANVLTF
TRBJ1-2	14	.	.	TRBV13	TGTGCCAGCAGCTTATGGGACGGTTCCTATGGCTACACCTTC	CASSLWDGSYGYTF
TRBJ2-7	14	TRBD2	.	TRBV18	TGTGCCAGCTCCCCAACTAGCGGGAGTTACGAGCAGTACTTC	CASSPTSGSYEQYF
TRBJ2-7	13	.	once	TRBV12-3/TRBV12-4	TGTGCCAGCAGTTTTTTGGGGGGCGGCGAGCAGTACTTC	CASSFLGGGEQYF
TRBJ1-6	15	.	.	TRBV7-9	TGTGCCAGCAGCTTAGAGCCAGTACCAAATTCACCCCTCCACTTT	CASSLEPVPNSPLHF
TRBJ1-2	12	.	.	TRBV30	TGTGCCTTCAGGGGCGAGACCTATGGCTACACCTTC	CAFRGETYGYTF
TRBJ2-2	13	TRBD2	.	TRBV25-1	TGTGCCAGCAGGGGGAGGGCCTCCGGGGAGCTGTTTTTT	CASRGRASGELFF
TRBJ2-2	16	TRBD1	.	TRBV5-1	TGCGCCAGCAGCTTGTCGACAGGGGCGAGCACCGGGGAGCTGTTTTTT	CASSLSTGASTGELFF
TRBJ1-1	14	TRBD1	.	TRBV10-1	TGCGCCAGCAGTGGTGGACAGGCGAACACTGAAGCTTTCTTT	CASSGGQANTEAFF
TRBJ1-1	16	.	.	TRBV7-8	TGTGCCAGCAGCCTGGGGGGGGGATCAATGAACACTGAAGCTTTCTTT	CASSLGGGSMNTEAFF
TRBJ1-2	14	.	once	TRBV2	TGTGCCAGCAGTGGGTTCAGGTCTAACTATGGCTACACCTTC	CASSGFRSNYGYTF
TRBJ1-1	13	.	.	TRBV28	TGTGCCAGCAGCGGGCAGATCAACACTGAAGCTTTCTTT	CASSGQINTEAFF